These T cell receptor beta chains were read from a single sample in a study of vaccination and CD4 T cells after COVID-19. Antigen specificity for these receptors is unknown. Using its own MiXCR run on the PCR reads, TCRdb lists one record per CDR3 protein. This sample carries 13,000 or so distinct CDR3 sequences, roughly 59% of them seen once, and the ten largest clones take less than 15%. The sequencing input was CD4+ T cells from blood, cultured in vitro. Every receptor here comes from a human donor who had recovered from COVID-19. Each CDR3 is given with its conserved first and last residue. The D gene is left open where the match is weak. Clone size is not always given. Where it is, it says once, few, many or a class for expanded clones.

D gene	V gene	J gene	clone size	CDR3 DNA	CDR3 protein
NA	TRBV20-1	TRBJ2-1	NA	TGCAGTGCTAGGGGTTGGGGGACAACCAACAATGAGCAGTTCTTC	CSARGWGTTNNEQFF
NA	TRBV7-6	TRBJ1-6	few	TGTGCCAGCAGCACAACAGGGCGCAATTCACCCCTCCACTTT	CASSTTGRNSPLHF
TRBD1	TRBV9	TRBJ2-3	NA	TGTGCCAGCAGCGTAATACCACAACAGGGGGCGCCCACAGATACGCAGTATTTT	CASSVIPQQGAPTDTQYF
NA	TRBV6-1	TRBJ1-5	medium-sized	TGTGCCAGCCTGGGCCATAGCAATCAGCCCCAGCATTTT	CASLGHSNQPQHF
NA	TRBV20-1	TRBJ2-4	few	TGCAGTGCTAGAGATAACTGGCCCATTCAGTACTTC	CSARDNWPIQYF
TRBD2	TRBV6-1	TRBJ2-3	NA	TGTGCCAGCAGTGAATCTTGGAGCGGGAGATTTGGGGTAGGCACAGATACGCAGTATTTT	CASSESWSGRFGVGTDTQYF
NA	TRBV7-2	TRBJ2-5	NA	TGTGCCAGCAGCTCCGCAGGATACTCGGAGACCCAGTACTTC	CASSSAGYSETQYF
NA	TRBV2	TRBJ2-7	few	TGTGCCAGCAGTCCGGAGATGAACTACGAGCAGTACTTC	CASSPEMNYEQYF
NA	TRBV4-1	TRBJ2-2	NA	TGCGCCAGCAGCCAAGATTTGACCTATGGCACCGGGGAGCTGTTTTTT	CASSQDLTYGTGELFF
NA	TRBV7-9	TRBJ2-5	NA	TGTGCCAGCAGCCTAGCCGGGGAGACCCAGTACTTC	CASSLAGETQYF
NA	TRBV20-1	TRBJ1-2	NA	TGCAGTGCGAATGAAGTTAAAGGCTACACCTTC	CSANEVKGYTF
NA	TRBV7-9	TRBJ2-1	NA	TGTGCCAGCAGCTTAGCGCCTAAACCGGGACCCAATCTACCTGAGCAGTTCTTC	CASSLAPKPGPNLPEQFF
NA	TRBV20-1	TRBJ2-7	medium-sized	TGCAGTGCTGTGGGTGGGTTGGGGAGCTACGAGCAGTACTTC	CSAVGGLGSYEQYF
NA	TRBV19	TRBJ2-7	NA	TGTGCCAGTAGAAAGACAGGCAGCTCCTACGAGCAGTACTTC	CASRKTGSSYEQYF
NA	TRBV6-1	TRBJ1-5	few	TGTGCCAGCAGTCCCGACGGAGGCGGAATCTATAGCAATCAGCCCCAGCATTTT	CASSPDGGGIYSNQPQHF
NA	TRBV7-9	TRBJ2-7	medium-sized	TGTGCCAGCAGCTTAAAGGTCCACGAGCAGTACTTC	CASSLKVHEQYF
NA	TRBV30	TRBJ1-5	NA	TGTGCCTGGAGTACCACCGGGGGGGTAGAGCCCCAGCATTTT	CAWSTTGGVEPQHF
NA	TRBV11-2	TRBJ2-5	once	TGTGCCAGCAACATAGGAATCGAGACCCAGTACTTC	CASNIGIETQYF
TRBD2	TRBV2	TRBJ2-1	NA	TGTGCCAGCAGTGAAGATTTGACTAGCGGGAGGTGGTATGAGCAGTTCTTC	CASSEDLTSGRWYEQFF
NA	TRBV27	TRBJ1-4	once	TGTGCCAGCAGTCCGCGGGGACATTCTAAAACTAATGAAAAACTGTTTTTT	CASSPRGHSKTNEKLFF
NA	TRBV6-2/TRBV6-3	TRBJ2-7	NA	TGTGCCAGCAGTTATACGGGAGATTCGTCCTACGAGCAGTACTTC	CASSYTGDSSYEQYF
NA	TRBV20-1	TRBJ2-7	NA	TGCAGTGCTAGACCAGGGAACTACGAGCAGTACTTC	CSARPGNYEQYF
TRBD2	TRBV7-2	TRBJ2-3	NA	TGTGCCAGCAGCTTAGCGGGAGGGCCTTCGGATACGCAGTATTTT	CASSLAGGPSDTQYF
NA	TRBV27	TRBJ2-5	NA	TGTGCCAGCAGTTTATCTGCGGGGTGGGCGGCTCAAGGGGCCCAGTACTTC	CASSLSAGWAAQGAQYF
NA	TRBV28	TRBJ2-5	NA	TGTGCCAGCAGGGCTGCTAAGGCGGGAGAGACCCAGTACTTC	CASRAAKAGETQYF
TRBD2	TRBV19	TRBJ2-1	NA	TGTGCCAGTACCCACTACGGGACTAGACCCTACAATGAGCAGTTCTTC	CASTHYGTRPYNEQFF
TRBD2	TRBV30	TRBJ2-7	NA	TGTGCCTGGGGTCCCGGGACTAGGACCTACGAGCAGTACTTC	CAWGPGTRTYEQYF
NA	TRBV18	TRBJ2-2	NA	TGTGCCAGCTCACCGCGCAGGGGCACCGGGGAGCTGTTTTTT	CASSPRRGTGELFF
TRBD1	TRBV28	TRBJ1-2	NA	TGTGCCAGCAGTTTAGGGACAGGGGTGCACTATGGCTACACCTTC	CASSLGTGVHYGYTF
TRBD2	TRBV20-1	TRBJ2-5	NA	TGCAGTGCTCAGCGGGGTCCCCAAGAGACCCAGTACTTC	CSAQRGPQETQYF
NA	TRBV7-3	TRBJ1-1	few	TGTGCCAGCAGCTTAAACGGGGGTCTCACTGAAGCTTTCTTT	CASSLNGGLTEAFF
NA	TRBV7-3	TRBJ2-5	few	TGTGCCAGCAGCCTTGACCCGGGGGAGACTCAGTACTTC	CASSLDPGETQYF
NA	TRBV15	TRBJ1-5	NA	TGTGCCACCAGCAGAGATATGGTGGGCCAGCCCCAGCATTTT	CATSRDMVGQPQHF
NA	TRBV21-1	TRBJ2-3	NA	TGTGCCAGCAAGGGGCGCTTGAGCACAGATACGCAGTATTTT	CASKGRLSTDTQYF
TRBD1	TRBV28	TRBJ1-4	NA	TGTGCCAGCGGGGAAGGGGGCGCAGGTGAAAAACTGTTTTTT	CASGEGGAGEKLFF
TRBD2	TRBV20-1	TRBJ2-5	NA	TGCAGTGGTGCCGGGACTAGCGGTCGACAGACCCAGTACTTC	CSGAGTSGRQTQYF
TRBD1	TRBV6-1	TRBJ1-5	few	TGTGCCAGCAGTGAAGGGGGGGACAGGGCTCTTTATCAGCCCCAGCATTTT	CASSEGGDRALYQPQHF
TRBD2	TRBV6-5	TRBJ2-7	NA	TGTGCCAGCAGTTATGCCGCGGGAGGGAGCTACGAGCAGTACTTC	CASSYAAGGSYEQYF
NA	TRBV7-9	TRBJ1-5	NA	TGTGCCAGCAGCTTATCGTATCAGCCCCAGCATTTT	CASSLSYQPQHF
NA	TRBV5-1	TRBJ1-1	medium-sized	TGCGCCAGCAGCCGCCGCCTCGGGAGCACTGAAGCTTTCTTT	CASSRRLGSTEAFF
TRBD1	TRBV24-1	TRBJ2-3	NA	TGTGCCACCAGCACCCGGGACAGGGCCCCAGATACGCAGTATTTT	CATSTRDRAPDTQYF
TRBD2	TRBV7-3	TRBJ2-7	NA	TGTGCCAGCAGCTTGGGGACTAGCGGGAGCTACGAGCAGTACTTC	CASSLGTSGSYEQYF
TRBD2	TRBV6-4	TRBJ2-3	NA	TGTGCCAGCAGCCCAGCGGGAGACGGCACAGATACGCAGTATTTT	CASSPAGDGTDTQYF
NA	TRBV7-2	TRBJ2-6	once	TGTGCCAGCAGCTTCTCTTATGGGGCCAACGTCCTGACTTTC	CASSFSYGANVLTF
NA	TRBV6-1	TRBJ1-2	NA	TGTGCCAGCAGTGAGGCCACTAACTATGGCTACACCTTC	CASSEATNYGYTF
TRBD1	TRBV11-1	TRBJ2-5	NA	TGTGCCAGCAGCCGGGGGACAGGGGGTAAAGAGACCCAGTACTTC	CASSRGTGGKETQYF
NA	TRBV30	TRBJ2-7	NA	TGTGCCTGGAGTCCACGGGAAGCCGAGCAGTACTTC	CAWSPREAEQYF
NA	TRBV7-2	TRBJ2-1	NA	TGTGCCAGCAGCGTTCTGGCGGGACTTTTCAATGAGCAGTTCTTC	CASSVLAGLFNEQFF
NA	TRBV7-6	TRBJ2-3	NA	TGTGCCAGCAGCTCAGGGGGGCCAGATACGCAGTATTTT	CASSSGGPDTQYF
TRBD1	TRBV6-4	TRBJ1-6	once	TGTGCCAGCAGTGACTCGCGACAGGGGCGCAATTCACCCCTCCACTTT	CASSDSRQGRNSPLHF
TRBD1	TRBV28	TRBJ2-4	NA	TGTGCCAGCAGTTTCAGGGACAGCCATTGGTACTTC	CASSFRDSHWYF
NA	TRBV6-1	TRBJ1-2	few	TGTGCCAGCAGTGGAAGGGGGGGAGACTATGGCTACACCTTC	CASSGRGGDYGYTF
NA	TRBV5-1	TRBJ2-5	NA	TGCGCCAGCAGCTTGGGAAACAGTATCCAAGAGACCCAGTACTTC	CASSLGNSIQETQYF
NA	TRBV30	TRBJ2-5	NA	TGTGCCTGGAGTGTAGGATGGGGGGAGACCCAGTACTTC	CAWSVGWGETQYF
NA	TRBV6-1	TRBJ1-5	few	TGTGCCAGCCTCCTGACGTTACAGGCGCGCCAGCATTTT	CASLLTLQARQHF